What follows are 24 T cell receptor beta chains derived from one specimen sequenced in a study of blood T cell repertoires in COVID-19. Here immunoSEQ multiplex PCR was the method, and the copy in TCRdb shows in-frame clones only, minus some. The repertoire consists of approximately 300,000 clones, with roughly 87% occurring once and the leading ten covering about 2.5%. Sequencing was done on a sample of peripheral blood. The source is a young man with active or convalescent COVID-19.

V usage is TRBV6-2 or TRBV6-3 and J usage is TRBJ2-7, with TRBD1 matching 10 bases. J was trimmed by 3 bases and V by 0 bases; bases with no gene match: 8. Germline V gene sequence: CDR1 MNHEY, CDR2 SVGEGT. This CDR3 has 17 residues. For the CDR3, the DNA is TGTGCCAGCAGTTACTCGAGGGACAGGGGTCGAAGCTACGAGCAGTACTTC. Its protein is CASSYSRDRGRSYEQYF.

The chain links TRBV7-9 to TRBJ1-4; unclear D gene. V lost 6 bases to trimming and J lost 2 bases, with 10 bases between them. The V gene's germline CDR1 is SEHNR and CDR2 FQNEAQ (reference sequence). The CDR3 consists of 14 residues. The CDR3 nucleotides are TGTGCCAGCAGACTCGGTAGTACTAATGAAAAACTGTTTTTT. As protein: CASRLGSTNEKLFF.

The chain couples TRBV6-5 to TRBJ2-1, with 8 positions matching TRBD2. The CDR3 has 12 residues. The germline CDR1 and CDR2 sequences are MNHEY and SVGAGI. V lost 0 bases, J lost 15 bases, and 4 bases stayed unmatched. DNA of the CDR3: TGTGCCAGCAGTTACTCGCGGACTAGCCTGTTCTTC. It encodes CASSYSRTSLFF.

This clone was seen a few times. J is TRBJ1-1 and V is TRBV10-3; D is undetermined. Per germline, CDR1 ENHRY and CDR2 SYGVKD. The V gene lost 4 bases and the J gene lost 1 base, with 10 bases spanning the gap. The CDR3 is made up of 14 amino acids. The CDR3 sequence: CAISGVQENTEAFF. As DNA, the CDR3 is TGTGCCATCAGTGGGGTCCAGGAGAACACTGAAGCTTTCTTT.

The gene calls are TRBV6-2 or TRBV6-3 and TRBJ2-7; tentative D call: TRBD2 (6 bases). There are 15 residues in the CDR3. CDR1 MNHEY and CDR2 SVGEGT come from the germline V gene. The V and J ends lost 2 bases and 1 base respectively, with 12 bases between them. CDR3 amino acids: CASSYGGKASYEQYF. DNA for the CDR3: TGTGCCAGCAGTTACGGCGGGAAGGCGTCCTACGAGCAGTACTTC.

This clone was picked up one time. In DNA, the CDR3 is TGCGCCAGCAGCCAATATACAACCTCTGGAAACACCATATATTTT. Translating it yields CASSQYTTSGNTIYF. The V and J genes are TRBV4-1 and TRBJ1-3; D unclear. CDR3 length: 15 residues. Looked up from germline, CDR1 is MGHRA and CDR2 is YSYEKL. V was trimmed by 2 bases and J by 0 bases, leaving 8 bases between them.

The rearrangement uses TRBV2 and TRBJ2-7, with 7 bases that match TRBD2. The ends lost 2 bases at V and 4 bases at J; junction bases unmatched: 8. Germline-derived CDR1 and CDR2 are SNHLY and FYNNEI. CDR3 length equals 15 residues. In nucleotides, the CDR3 is TGTGCCAGCAGTGAAATTGGGCGGGAGACATACGAGCAGTACTTC. This gives the protein CASSEIGRETYEQYF.

V usage is TRBV28 and J usage is TRBJ2-7, with a weak D call TRBD2 (7 bases). This CDR3 has 14 amino acids. Germline CDR1 reads MDHEN; CDR2 reads SYDVKM. V shed 3 bases and J shed 4 bases, with 13 bases lying between them. The CDR3 bases are TGTGCCAGCAGTTTTAGTGGGAGGGGGTACGAGCAGTACTTC. Translation: CASSFSGRGYEQYF.

The chain employs TRBV9 and TRBJ1-1, with 7 bases that match TRBD1. This CDR3 has 14 residues. After removal of 3 bases from V and 4 bases from J, the junction contained 6 bases not matched to a gene. The germline V gene encodes CDR1 SGDLS and CDR2 YYNGEE. CDR3 in amino acids: CASSGRQGSTEAFF. In DNA, the CDR3 is TGTGCCAGCAGCGGCAGACAGGGCTCCACTGAAGCTTTCTTT.

The genes are TRBV2 and TRBJ1-2; 7 nucleotides match TRBD1. Losses at the gene ends were 8 bases for V and 2 bases for J; bases not matched to a gene: 5. The CDR3 spans 13 residues. CDR1 is SNHLY, CDR2 FYNNEI, per germline. CDR3 coding DNA: TGTGCCAGCCTAGGGGACAGAAACTATGGCTACACCTTC. It yields the protein CASLGDRNYGYTF. Using reference TRBV2 and TRBJ1-2 for the parts outside the CDR3, the full variable domain is EPEVTQTPSHQVTQMGQEVILRCVPISNHLYFYWYRQILGQKVEFLVSFYNNEISEKSEIFDDQFSVERPDGSNFTLKIRSTKLEDSAMYFCASLGDRNYGYTFGSGTRLTVV.

This rearrangement joins TRBV5-1 to TRBJ1-3, with a possible D match to TRBD1 (5 bases). Germline assignment: CDR1 SGHRS and CDR2 YFSETQ. The CDR3 is 14 amino acids. Trimming took off 5 bases at V and 0 bases at J, with 9 bases between the two ends. As DNA, the CDR3 is TGCGCCAGCAGAAGCGACAGCTCTGGAAACACCATATATTTT. Its protein is CASRSDSSGNTIYF.

V is TRBV2 and J is TRBJ2-5, with a tentative D call TRBD1 (8 bases). The CDR3 length is 17 residues. The V and J ends lost 6 bases and 5 bases respectively, with 25 bases between them. Per the germline V gene, CDR1 is SNHLY and CDR2 is FYNNEI. CDR3 amino acids: CASRPAGDRLGEETQYF. Here the CDR3 DNA reads TGTGCCAGCAGGCCGGCGGGGGACAGGTTGGGTGAGGAGACCCAGTACTTC. The whole variable domain, remainder taken from reference TRBV2 and TRBJ2-5, is EPEVTQTPSHQVTQMGQEVILRCVPISNHLYFYWYRQILGQKVEFLVSFYNNEISEKSEIFDDQFSVERPDGSNFTLKIRSTKLEDSAMYFCASRPAGDRLGEETQYFGPGTRLLVL.

This clone was seen a few times. The rearrangement links TRBV25-1 to TRBJ2-7; 8 nucleotides agree with TRBD2. The CDR3 has 15 amino acids. Germline V CDR1 and CDR2: MGHDK, SYGVNS. After removal of 7 bases from V and 0 bases from J, the junction contained 8 bases not matched to a gene. The CDR3 protein is CASTASGPSSYEQYF. The CDR3 bases are TGTGCCAGCACGGCTAGCGGGCCAAGCTCCTACGAGCAGTACTTC.

This sequence joins TRBV9 and TRBJ1-2; D is perhaps TRBD1 (5 bases). The V gene lost 4 bases and the J gene lost 12 bases, with 7 bases spanning the gap. The CDR3 covers 9 residues. Germline lookup yields CDR1 SGDLS and CDR2 YYNGEE. The CDR3 DNA follows: TGTGCCAGCAGCACGGGGGACACCTTC. This gives the protein CASSTGDTF.

The chain combines TRBV3-1 (or the pseudogene TRBV3-2) with TRBJ1-1; tentative D call: TRBD1 (6 bases). Looked up from germline, CDR1 is LGHDT and CDR2 is YNNKEL (reference sequence). The ends were cut back, 8 bases at V and 2 bases at J, with 12 bases in the middle. This CDR3 spans 13 amino acids. CDR3 DNA sequence: TGTGCCAGCTCTTCCAGGGGAAACACTGAAGCTTTCTTT. Amino acids: CASSSRGNTEAFF.

V is TRBV4-1 and J is TRBJ2-2; 8 nucleotides align to TRBD1. This CDR3 contains 17 residues. Trimming at V came to 4 bases and at J to 4 bases, leaving 11 bases not matched to a gene. Germline V lookup: CDR1 MGHRA, CDR2 YSYEKL. The CDR3 sequence is CASSPGPGTGATGELFF. In DNA form, the CDR3 reads TGCGCCAGCAGCCCGGGGCCCGGGACAGGTGCCACCGGGGAGCTGTTTTTT.

The chain combines TRBV20-1 with TRBJ2-7; a weak D match, TRBD2 (6 bases). V shed 3 bases and J shed 1 base, with 19 bases lying between them. Germline CDR1 and CDR2: DFQATT and SNEGSKA (reference sequence). CDR3 size: 16 residues. The CDR3 here is CSASRDLRHGSYEQYF. CDR3 sequence (DNA): TGCAGTGCTAGTAGGGACTTAAGGCATGGATCCTACGAGCAGTACTTC.

The chain recombines TRBV19 with TRBJ2-3; 10 bases match TRBD2. The CDR3 consists of 16 residues. CDR1 and CDR2 from the germline V gene are LNHDA and SQIVND (reference sequence). The V segment lost 5 bases and the J segment 3 bases; nucleotides outside the gene matches: 8. The CDR3 spells CASSGPGLAKTDTQYF. The CDR3 nucleotides read TGTGCCAGTAGTGGCCCGGGACTAGCGAAAACAGATACGCAGTATTTT.

The chain carries TRBV28 and TRBJ1-1, with D possibly matching TRBD1 (6 bases). V lost 7 bases and J lost 1, with 22 bases in between. Germline values: CDR1 MDHEN, CDR2 SYDVKM. This CDR3 has 17 amino acids. CDR3 in DNA: TGTGCCAGCATTGCTTTGAGGGAGACAGGACGGAACACTGAAGCTTTCTTT. Translated: CASIALRETGRNTEAFF.

The chain couples TRBV6-2 or TRBV6-3 to TRBJ1-1, with D unclear. V dropped 2 bases and J dropped 5 bases, with 12 bases sitting between them. Germline values: CDR1 MNHEY, CDR2 SVGEGT. The CDR3 is made up of 14 amino acids. The CDR3 is CASSYEEATTEAFF. The CDR3 DNA reads TGTGCCAGCAGTTACGAGGAGGCCACGACTGAAGCTTTCTTT.

V and J are TRBV9 and TRBJ2-3; 7 bases align to TRBD2. The CDR3 is 16 amino acids. The ends lost 1 base at V and 5 bases at J; junction bases unmatched: 10. Germline values: CDR1 SGDLS, CDR2 YYNGEE. The CDR3 nucleotides read TGTGCCAGCAGCGTATTGGGGGAGGGCCATGGAGATACGCAGTATTTT. It codes for CASSVLGEGHGDTQYF.

DNA for the CDR3: TGTGCCAGCAGCGTCTCGATTCGGGCACAGGGGCGGGATGGCTACACCTTC. This sequence encodes CASSVSIRAQGRDGYTF. V gene TRBV5-6 combines with J gene TRBJ1-2; the match to TRBD1 covers 7 bases. V shed 4 bases, J shed 6 bases, and the junction held 18 bases outside the gene matches. This CDR3 is built from 17 residues. Germline CDR1 and CDR2: SGHDT and YYEEEE.

The chain employs TRBV27 and TRBJ2-2, with D possibly TRBD2 on 6 matching bases. Trimming cost V 6 bases and J 4 bases, with 18 bases left between them. In germline, CDR1 is MNHEY, CDR2 SMNVEV (reference sequence). The CDR3 extends over 16 amino acids. The CDR3 loop is CASSQQFGGITGELFF. CDR3 bases: TGTGCCAGCAGCCAGCAATTCGGGGGTATCACCGGGGAGCTGTTTTTT.

In nucleotides, the CDR3 is TGTGCCAGCAGCGGGGAGACAGGGTTGAATGAAAAACTGTTTTTT. Amino acid sequence: CASSGETGLNEKLFF. The genes are TRBV9 and TRBJ1-4; 7 bases fit TRBD1. Per the germline V gene, CDR1 is SGDLS and CDR2 is YYNGEE. The CDR3 runs 15 residues. V lost 3 bases to trimming and J lost 5 bases; unmatched junction nucleotides: 7.